A single T cell receptor (beta chain) is shown here with its context. Its antigen is still unknown. The sample is drawn from a study of T cells in localized non-small cell lung cancer. Study observations and caveats: Tumor trailed uninvolved adjacent lung in T cell clonality, which peaked there. There were a median 57 of the top 100 tumor clones appearing in adjacent lung.

The CDR3 extends over 14 amino acids. V shed 0 bases and J 4 bases; nucleotides not matched to a gene: 0. The germline CDR1 and CDR2 sequences are SGDLS and YYNGEE. Sequenced by immunoSEQ multiplex PCR; TCRdb stores in-frame clones only, minus some. Of tens of thousands of clones in the sample, about 89% were seen once. The clonotype was recovered from a man aged 40 to 70 with stage I lung adenocarcinoma. This chain joins TRBV9 and TRBJ2-5; 10 bases align to TRBD2. The sample in question was peripheral blood, obtained before any cancer treatment. The CDR3 is CASSVGLAGETQYF. CDR3 nucleotides: TGTGCCAGCAGCGTAGGACTAGCGGGAGAGACCCAGTACTTC.